A selection of T cell receptor beta chains follows, all from one sample in a study of blood T cell repertoires in COVID-19. The protocol was immunoSEQ multiplex PCR, while the TCRdb copy is restricted to in-frame clones and leaves out a portion. The sample carries 95,000 to 100,000 clones, 85% recorded once. Sequenced input: peripheral blood. Receptors originate from a woman aged 65 to 85 with active or convalescent COVID-19. The CDR3 runs from the conserved cysteine through the conserved F or W. A D gene is named only where the DNA matches it firmly. The listing skips clone size in some rows; elsewhere it reads once, few, many or a size class.

j_gene,v_gene,len,abundance,d_gene,CDR3nt,CDR3aa
TRBJ2-7,TRBV30,12,few,.,TGTGCCTGGAGTGCGCAGGGCTACGAGCAGTACTTC,CAWSAQGYEQYF
TRBJ2-3,TRBV19,15,.,TRBD2,TGTGCCAGTAGCACAGCGGGGGGCCGCACAGATACGCAGTATTTT,CASSTAGGRTDTQYF
TRBJ1-3,TRBV5-1,14,.,.,TGCGCCAGCAGCTTGGGGGGACTTGGAAACACCATATATTTT,CASSLGGLGNTIYF
TRBJ2-1,TRBV7-6,19,.,TRBD1,TGTGCCAGCAGCTTGAGAGGACAGGGGGCTATTTCATCCTACAATGAGCAGTTCTTC,CASSLRGQGAISSYNEQFF
TRBJ1-2,TRBV19,13,few,TRBD1,TGTGCCAGTAGTCTACAGGGGCGAGGGGGCTACACCTTC,CASSLQGRGGYTF
TRBJ1-1,TRBV19,13,.,.,TGTGCCAGTAGTATTCGGGGTCACACTGAAGCTTTCTTT,CASSIRGHTEAFF
TRBJ1-5,TRBV19,12,.,.,TGTGCCAGTAGCGACTTAAAAAGGCCCCAGCATTTT,CASSDLKRPQHF
TRBJ2-2,TRBV9,15,.,.,TGTGCCAGCAGCGTTGTCGGACTCCTCACCGGGGAGCTGTTTTTT,CASSVVGLLTGELFF
TRBJ2-5,TRBV18,19,.,TRBD2,TGTGCCAGCTCACCGAAATGGACTAGCGGGGGTGGAAACCAAGAGACCCAGTACTTC,CASSPKWTSGGGNQETQYF
TRBJ1-6,TRBV6-5,14,once,.,TGTGCCAGCAGTTCGACAGCCCCCAATTCACCCCTCCACTTT,CASSSTAPNSPLHF
TRBJ1-4,TRBV2,15,.,TRBD1,TGTGCCAGCAGTGGATCGGACAGGGGGCCTGAAAAACTGTTTTTT,CASSGSDRGPEKLFF
TRBJ2-5,TRBV6-4,18,.,TRBD2,TGTGCCAGCAGTGACGGGGGGGTTGCGAGCGTTCCACAAGAGACCCAGTACTTC,CASSDGGVASVPQETQYF
TRBJ1-4,TRBV10-1,13,.,.,TGCGCCAGCAGGTCAGGGGTGACAGAAAAACTGTTTTTT,CASRSGVTEKLFF
TRBJ2-3,TRBV12-5,16,.,TRBD2,TGTGCTAGTGGTTTGGCTAGCGGGGATTACACAGATACGCAGTATTTT,CASGLASGDYTDTQYF
TRBJ1-1,TRBV19,14,once,.,TGTGCCAGTAGTATGACAGCCACCTACACTGAAGCTTTCTTT,CASSMTATYTEAFF
TRBJ1-1,TRBV27,13,few,.,TGTGCCAGCCAGTCGACCCCGGGGACTGAAGCTTTCTTT,CASQSTPGTEAFF
TRBJ1-2,TRBV11-3,14,.,TRBD1,TGTGCCAGCAGCCGAAGGACAGGGAACTATGGCTACACCTTC,CASSRRTGNYGYTF
TRBJ1-2,TRBV4-3,15,.,.,TGCGCCAGCAGCCATCCAGGGGCCTACCCCTATGGCTACACCTTC,CASSHPGAYPYGYTF
TRBJ2-7,TRBV28,15,.,TRBD2,TGTGCCAGCAGCCCCAGTTCGGCGGGAGGCTACGAGCAGTACTTC,CASSPSSAGGYEQYF
TRBJ2-3,TRBV4-3,16,.,TRBD2,TGCGCCAGCAGCCAAGTGAGGGGACTAGCTCCAGATACGCAGTATTTT,CASSQVRGLAPDTQYF
TRBJ2-3,TRBV2,14,.,TRBD1,TGTGCCAGCACCAGGGACAGGAGCACAGATACGCAGTATTTT,CASTRDRSTDTQYF
TRBJ1-2,TRBV27,14,.,.,TGTGCCAGCAGTTTATCGTACGACCAGGGGGGCTACACCTTC,CASSLSYDQGGYTF
TRBJ2-1,TRBV7-2,16,once,TRBD1,TGTGCCAGCAGCCCTCAACAGGGGGCGGCCTACAATGAGCAGTTCTTC,CASSPQQGAAYNEQFF
TRBJ2-3,TRBV7-9,14,.,.,TGTGCCAGCAGCTTAGGGGCTAGCACAGATACGCAGTATTTT,CASSLGASTDTQYF
TRBJ2-7,TRBV18,14,.,.,TGTGCCAGCTCACCCCCGGGTTACTCCTACGAGCAGTACTTC,CASSPPGYSYEQYF
TRBJ2-7,TRBV15,14,.,.,TGTGCCACCAGCAGGGGAGGCACCACATACGAGCAGTACTTC,CATSRGGTTYEQYF
TRBJ2-5,TRBV4-3,13,.,.,TGCGCCAGCAGCCAGGGCCCCTGGGAGACCCAGTACTTC,CASSQGPWETQYF
TRBJ2-7,TRBV28,13,.,.,TGTGCCAGCACCAATCGAGAGGTTCGCGAGCAGTACTTC,CASTNREVREQYF
TRBJ1-2,TRBV5-5,14,.,TRBD1,TGTGCCAGCAGCCGCCGGGACAGGGACTATGGCTACACCTTC,CASSRRDRDYGYTF
TRBJ2-7,TRBV4-3,16,.,TRBD1,TGCGCCAGCAGCCAAGCCTCGGGACAGGGCACCTACGAGCAGTACTTC,CASSQASGQGTYEQYF